A single sample gave rise to the 13 T cell receptor beta chains below, sequenced in a study of blood T cell repertoires in COVID-19. Profiling relied on immunoSEQ multiplex PCR, and the TCRdb table lists in-frame clones only, not all of them. The top ten clones hold about 3.6% of a sample with some 120,000 clones, around 87% of them seen once. The material sequenced was peripheral blood. These receptors came from a woman aged 55-70 years with acute or convalescent COVID-19.

V is TRBV9 and J is TRBJ2-2; D call uncertain. This CDR3 contains 16 residues. The V end was cut by 0 bases, the J end by 0 bases, with 9 bases between. Per germline, CDR1 SGDLS and CDR2 YYNGEE. The CDR3 spells CASSVAWQSNTGELFF. CDR3 DNA sequence: TGTGCCAGCAGCGTAGCTTGGCAGTCGAACACCGGGGAGCTGTTTTTT.

The V call is TRBV7-9, the J call TRBJ2-7; the D gene is possibly TRBD1 (5 bases). The CDR3 is 13 residues long. Deletions cut 5 bases from V and 3 bases from J, with 11 bases between. CDR1 SEHNR and CDR2 FQNEAQ come from the germline V gene (reference sequence). The CDR3 reads CASSQATGYEQYF. In DNA, the CDR3 is TGTGCCAGCAGCCAAGCAACAGGCTACGAGCAGTACTTC.

The chain uses TRBV12-5 and TRBJ1-1; D uncertain. The V end was cut by 1 base, the J end by 1 base, with 7 bases between. The CDR3 length is 14 residues. Per germline, CDR1 LGHNT and CDR2 FRNRAP. The CDR3 protein is CASGLGMANTEAFF. The CDR3 bases are TGTGCTAGTGGTTTGGGAATGGCGAACACTGAAGCTTTCTTT. The full variable domain, completed using reference TRBV12-5 and TRBJ1-1, is DARVTQTPRHKVTEMGQEVTMRCQPILGHNTVFWYRQTMMQGLELLAYFRNRAPLDDSGMPKDRFSAEMPDATLATLKIQPSEPRDSAVYFCASGLGMANTEAFFGQGTRLTVV.

V gene TRBV9 combines with J gene TRBJ1-2; D may be TRBD1 (6 bases). The CDR3 runs 15 residues. V shed 0 bases and J shed 3 bases, with 12 bases lying between them. Germline CDR1 reads SGDLS; CDR2 reads YYNGEE. The DNA of the CDR3 is TGTGCCAGCAGCGTAGGCAGGGGCCATCACTATGGCTACACCTTC. It is translated as CASSVGRGHHYGYTF.

A single count supports this clone. The chain has TRBV7-9 and TRBJ1-1; D is possibly TRBD1 (6 bases). This CDR3 is 14 amino acids long. From germline, CDR1 is SEHNR and CDR2 FQNEAQ (reference sequence). V was trimmed by 3 bases and J by 3 bases, leaving 11 bases between them. Here the CDR3 reads CASSLDRWDTEAFF. The DNA for the CDR3 is TGTGCCAGCAGCTTGGACAGATGGGACACTGAAGCTTTCTTT.

The V and J genes are TRBV29-1 and TRBJ1-6, with a possible D match to TRBD1 (6 bases). CDR3 size: 15 residues. Germline lookup yields CDR1 SQVTM and CDR2 ANQGSEA. The CDR3: CAAREGQGSGSPLHF. CDR3 sequence (DNA): TGCGCAGCCCGTGAGGGTCAGGGGAGTGGTTCACCCCTCCACTTT.

A single count supports this clone. The chain uses TRBV19 and TRBJ1-1; a weak D match, TRBD1 (6 bases). Germline loops: CDR1 LNHDA, CDR2 SQIVND (reference sequence). V shed 7 bases and J shed 1 base, with 13 bases lying between them. The CDR3 length is 14 residues. CDR3 amino acids: CASNRGAGNTEAFF. CDR3 in DNA: TGTGCCAGTAATCGGGGGGCAGGGAACACTGAAGCTTTCTTT.

The chain is built from TRBV9 and TRBJ1-4, with TRBD1 matching over 11 bases. Trimming cost V 2 bases and J 5 bases; bases outside gene matches: 8. Germline lookup yields CDR1 SGDLS and CDR2 YYNGEE. This CDR3 contains 17 residues. In DNA, the CDR3 is TGTGCCAGCAGCGTTGGACAGGGGGCGACCCTGAATGAAAAACTGTTTTTT. Protein product: CASSVGQGATLNEKLFF.

The chain is built from TRBV2 and TRBJ1-5; D gene uncertain. Trimming took off 3 bases at V and 4 bases at J, with 13 bases between the two ends. Germline assignment: CDR1 SNHLY and CDR2 FYNNEI. The CDR3 consists of 15 residues. The CDR3 bases are TGTGCCAGCAGTGAGAGTGGGCCGCGAAATCAGCCCCAGCATTTT. It specifies CASSESGPRNQPQHF.

The chain has TRBV5-1 and TRBJ2-1; tentative D call: TRBD2 (6 bases). Germline-derived CDR1 and CDR2 are SGHRS and YFSETQ. The V gene lost 5 bases and the J gene lost 7 bases, with 13 bases spanning the gap. The CDR3 contains 13 residues. The CDR3 here is CASSSSGANEQFF. In nucleotides, the CDR3 is TGCGCCAGCAGTAGTAGCGGAGCGAATGAGCAGTTCTTC.

The V and J genes are TRBV18 and TRBJ2-3; D is ambiguous. The CDR3 consists of 15 residues. Germline CDR1 KGHSH, CDR2 LQKENI. The V end was cut by 4 bases, the J end by 2 bases, with 13 bases between. CDR3 sequence reads: CASSRSGTSTDTQYF. The CDR3 DNA reads as TGTGCCAGCTCACGATCAGGTACCTCCACAGATACGCAGTATTTT.

This clone was detected once. The chain links TRBV10-3 to TRBJ1-1; 8 bases are shared with TRBD1. This CDR3 has 14 residues. After removal of 4 bases from V and 1 base from J, the junction contained 2 bases not matched to a gene. Germline values: CDR1 ENHRY, CDR2 SYGVKD. The CDR3 sequence: CAISATGANTEAFF. CDR3 coding DNA: TGTGCCATCAGTGCGACAGGGGCGAACACTGAAGCTTTCTTT.

V and J are TRBV6-5 and TRBJ1-4; a possible D gene is TRBD1 (5 bases). Trimming took 7 bases from V and 4 from J, leaving 16 bases between them. The CDR3 is made up of 15 amino acids. CDR1 is MNHEY and CDR2 is SVGAGI in the germline V gene. The chain's CDR3 is CASTEGGAGNEKLFF. CDR3 nucleotides: TGTGCCAGCACCGAAGGAGGGGCCGGTAATGAAAAACTGTTTTTT.